Listed here is a single T cell receptor (beta chain). Germline assignment: CDR1 MNHEY and CDR2 SMNVEV (reference sequence). V lost 2 bases, J lost 4 bases, and 14 bases lay in between. The CDR3 is 16 amino acids. This sample was included in a study of blood T cell repertoires in COVID-19. Looking at the study overall: Sources were T cells, B-cell-depleted T cells, or PBMCs; the material itself was cDNA or gDNA.

The method was immunoSEQ multiplex PCR; TCRdb's version includes in-frame clones alone and lacks a portion of them. The profile shows approximately 81,000 clones, around 89% of them singletons. The sample comprised PBMCs or T cells enriched from blood (not recorded which). This TCR came from a woman aged 45-65 years with acute COVID-19. V and J are TRBV27 and TRBJ2-2, with a possible D match to TRBD2 (5 bases). CDR3 nucleotide sequence: TGTGCCAGCAGTTTAGCGGCTACCCGGGGCACCGGGGAGCTGTTTTTT. Protein product: CASSLAATRGTGELFF.